Included here is one T cell receptor beta chain sequence, with context. Its ends do not fully match the called genes, so a read error is possible. Both 60 Vbeta primers and 13 Jbeta primers went into the PCR. Sequenced by immunoSEQ multiplex PCR; TCRdb stores in-frame clones only, minus some. The sample carries 160,000 or so clones, approximately 80% recorded once. The sample is drawn from a study of cytomegalovirus exposure and HLA in healthy donors. The CDR3 loop spans 15 amino acids. Per the germline V gene, CDR1 is MNHEY and CDR2 is SVGAGI. Though nominally healthy at sampling, donors likely had unrecorded immune exposures.

The TCR was taken from a woman aged 18-35 years in good health and CMV-seropositive. This chain links TRBV6-5 with TRBJ2-7; 9 bases match TRBD2. The sequenced sample consisted of PBMCs. The CDR3 bases are TGTGTCAGCACCAAACGAGGGACTAGCACCTACGAGCAGTACTTC. It yields the protein CVSTKRGTSTYEQYF.